Here is one T cell receptor beta chain with its context. The CDR3 consists of 17 residues. This record belongs to a study of blood T cell repertoires in COVID-19. The method was immunoSEQ multiplex PCR; TCRdb's version includes in-frame clones alone and lacks a portion of them. The table includes over 120,000 clones, roughly 84% detected once. The TCR comes from a woman aged 55 to 70 with acute or convalescent COVID-19. The gene calls are TRBV21-1 and TRBJ1-1. TRBV21-1 is classified as a pseudogene. Sequenced input: peripheral blood. The CDR3 DNA is TGTGCCAGCAGCAAAGACAAGTTAGTGAGGGTAGACCCTGAAGCTTTCTTT. It is translated as CASSKDKLVRVDPEAFF.